The sample holds a few counts of the clone carrying this T cell receptor beta chain. Its antigen is undetermined. Per germline, CDR1 SGDLS and CDR2 YYNGEE. This CDR3 comprises 15 residues. V was cut by 4 bases and J by 6 bases, with 17 bases left in between. Primed by a sample-barcoded 5' primer and a J-beta primer mix, a second PCR proceeded for about 6 to 11 cycles. TCRdb redid the calling of the 5' RACE reads with MiXCR, one entry per CDR3 protein. This sample yields roughly 500,000 distinct CDR3 sequences, of which more than 20% are seen a single time; less than 9% belongs to the top ten. This record comes from a study of blood T cells in healthy people across ages. On the study more broadly: About one barcoded beta molecule per two T cells was the capture yield of template switching.

Study-level points and caveats: The fall in TCR beta diversity per million T cells was roughly linear with age.

This sample was also put to use in a study of T cells of mothers and their children.

The TCR was taken from a boy aged 5-17 years in good health. Sequenced material: blood. This chain connects TRBV9 to TRBJ2-1; D is perhaps TRBD1 or TRBD2 (5 bases each). The CDR3 loop reads CASSPSHGGGNEQFF. CDR3 DNA sequence: TGTGCCAGCAGCCCCAGCCACGGTGGGGGCAATGAGCAGTTCTTC.